Listed below are T cell receptor beta chains from one sample, sequenced in a study of CD8 T cells in ankylosing spondylitis. TCRdb called the 5' RACE reads again in MiXCR, with one record for every CDR3 protein. Of about 300,000 distinct CDR3 sequences listed, about 20% are singletons. The sample was blood, either unsorted or a sorted T cell fraction (not recorded which). Receptors were obtained from a female donor with ankylosing spondylitis or in good health (not recorded which). CDR3s include the opening cysteine and the closing phenylalanine or tryptophan. A D gene is named only where the DNA matches it firmly. Not all rows give a size; the values are once, few, many and, for expanded clones, a class.

v_call	j_call	d_call	clone_size	cdr3_nt	cdr3_aa
TRBV20-1	TRBJ2-7	.	.	TGCAGTGCTAGACGCAATGGACTCCCTTACGAGCAGTACTTC	CSARRNGLPYEQYF
TRBV20-1	TRBJ2-3	TRBD2	few	TGCAGTGCTGTTAGCGGGATCGGCACAGATACGCAGTATTTT	CSAVSGIGTDTQYF
TRBV20-1	TRBJ2-1	TRBD2	.	TGCAGTCCGACTAGCGGGAGGGGGAATGAGCAGTTCTTC	CSPTSGRGNEQFF
TRBV7-2	TRBJ2-1	.	few	TGTGCCAGCAGCTTAGTACTAGTGAATAATGAGCAGTTCTTC	CASSLVLVNNEQFF
TRBV12-3/TRBV12-4	TRBJ2-1	.	.	TGTGCCAGCAGTTTTTTCGGTGATGAGCAGTTCTTC	CASSFFGDEQFF
TRBV12-3/TRBV12-4	TRBJ1-3	TRBD1	many	TGTGCCAGCAGTTTCGGGTCCCGACAGGGAAGCTCTGGAAACACCATATATTTT	CASSFGSRQGSSGNTIYF
TRBV29-1	TRBJ2-7	.	few	TGCAGCGTAGCCGGGACGTTCGCCTACGAGCAGTACTTC	CSVAGTFAYEQYF
TRBV12-3/TRBV12-4	TRBJ1-4	.	many	TGTGCCAGCACCTTGGGTTCAGTTAATGAAAAACTGTTTTTT	CASTLGSVNEKLFF
TRBV9	TRBJ2-1	TRBD2	few	TGTGCCAGCAGCGCCCAGACTAGCCTCTCCTACAATGAGCAGTTCTTC	CASSAQTSLSYNEQFF
TRBV4-3	TRBJ2-1	TRBD2	few	TGCGCCAGCAGCCAAGTGGGAGCTAGCGGGAGGGAAAATGAGCAGTTCTTC	CASSQVGASGRENEQFF
TRBV20-1	TRBJ2-7	TRBD1	few	TGCAGTGCTACCCGCGGGACAGGGGCGTCCTACGAGCAGTACTTC	CSATRGTGASYEQYF
TRBV12-3/TRBV12-4	TRBJ2-3	.	many	TGTGCCAGCAGTGGGGGGACCGAGCTCACAGATACGCAGTATTTT	CASSGGTELTDTQYF
TRBV4-2	TRBJ2-3	TRBD2	.	TGTGCCAGCAGCCCTCAGCGGGAGAGGGGCACAGATACGCAGTATTTT	CASSPQRERGTDTQYF
TRBV15	TRBJ2-7	.	.	TGTGCCACCAGCACCATGGGGGAAGGGCCGTACGGGCAGTACTTC	CATSTMGEGPYGQYF